These 5 T cell receptor beta chains originate from one sample sequenced in a study of human T cells and chemical hapten exposure (dated by TCRdb to about 2021). The library was built by means of RACE. The sequencer was a NextSeq 500. TCRdb itself trimmed the public reads at Q25 with fastp, ran MiXCR and retained productive beta chains. Duplicate CDR3 protein sequences are folded into a single record with the most common DNA and genes. The sample has about 120,000 distinct CDR3 sequences on record, around 15% of them singletons. The leading ten clones occupy over 0.85% of the sample. The time point label, as the study defines it: patch test 1, 2 weeks after DPC sensitization. Explained via the paper, the treatment or condition label denotes: therapeutic diphenylcyclopropenone sensitization with weekly scalp DPC. The sample was whole blood, taken in connection with sensitization to the hapten diphenylcyclopropenone (DPC). These receptors were taken from a man in his late teens or twenties with alopecia areata. Some clones in this sample may be carry-over from other donors' samples.

This clonotype has only a few counts. The chain combines TRBV2 with TRBJ2-5; TRBD1 agrees at 8 bases. From germline, CDR1 is SNHLY and CDR2 FYNNEI. V trimming: 8 bases; J trimming: 4 bases; junction bases outside the gene matches: 3. The CDR3 sequence is 12 residues long. CDR3 residues: CASLDRAETQYF. Written as DNA, the CDR3 is TGTGCCAGCCTGGACAGGGCAGAGACCCAGTACTTC.

Many counts were recorded for this clonotype. J is TRBJ2-2 and V is TRBV29-1, with unresolved D. The length of the CDR3 is 14 residues. Trimming removed 6 bases from V and 0 bases from J, with 11 bases in between. Per germline, CDR1 SQVTM and CDR2 ANQGSEA. In DNA, the CDR3 is TGCAGCGTGGCGGCGGTTCCGAACACCGGGGAGCTGTTTTTT. Its protein is CSVAAVPNTGELFF.

This clonotype was observed a few times. The rearrangement joins TRBV4-3 to TRBJ2-7; D perhaps matches TRBD2 (5 bases). Germline CDR1 LGHNA, CDR2 YSLEER. The CDR3 is made up of 17 amino acids. V was clipped by 0 bases and J by 2 bases, with 17 bases between them. CDR3: CASSQESSGNNPYEQYF. As DNA, the CDR3 is TGCGCCAGCAGCCAAGAATCCAGCGGCAACAATCCCTACGAGCAGTACTTC.

This clonotype was picked up a small number of times. The CDR3 here is CASRELYGTESTNEKLFF. CDR3 coding DNA: TGTGCCAGCAGGGAGCTGTACGGGACAGAATCAACTAATGAAAAACTGTTTTTT. The chain combines TRBV6-2 or TRBV6-3 with TRBJ1-4, with 7 nucleotides matching TRBD1. V gave up 6 bases and J gave up 0 bases; unmatched junction bases: 13. Germline V CDR1 and CDR2: MNHEY, SVGEGT. CDR3 length equals 18 residues.

This clonotype was recorded many times. V usage is TRBV29-1 and J usage is TRBJ2-1, with a tentative D call TRBD1 (6 bases). Per the germline V gene, CDR1 is SQVTM and CDR2 is ANQGSEA. Trimming took 6 bases from V and 7 from J, leaving 13 bases between them. This CDR3 contains 12 residues. The DNA for the CDR3 is TGCAGCGTAAGAACCGGACAGAATGAGCAGTTCTTC. The encoded protein is CSVRTGQNEQFF.